This T cell receptor (beta chain) was observed in a study of cytomegalovirus exposure and HLA in healthy donors. Findings of the study overall: The study listed 164 cytomegalovirus-associated TCR beta chains. Published work reported that the classifier diagnosed cytomegalovirus status with high specificity and sensitivity. A few chains tied to CMV proved CMV antigen-specific in vitro.

The donors were members of the validation cohort, which comprised 120 subjects and was separate from the first cohort of several hundred subjects. Sequenced by immunoSEQ multiplex PCR; TCRdb stores in-frame clones only, minus some. The data show 160,000 or so clones, about 87% seen once. Regarding this clone: No antigen is known for it.

Germline V CDR1 and CDR2: SGHNT, YYREEE (reference sequence). V lost 3 bases to trimming and J lost 6 bases, with 18 bases between them. This CDR3 is built from 15 residues. This receptor was obtained from a woman younger than 45 in good health and CMV-seronegative. The rearrangement links TRBV5-4 to TRBJ1-1; weak D call: TRBD1 (5 bases). Input material: PBMCs. The CDR3 loop is CASSSRQRTTAEAFF. In DNA, the CDR3 is TGTGCCAGCAGCTCGAGACAGAGGACCACTGCTGAAGCTTTCTTT.